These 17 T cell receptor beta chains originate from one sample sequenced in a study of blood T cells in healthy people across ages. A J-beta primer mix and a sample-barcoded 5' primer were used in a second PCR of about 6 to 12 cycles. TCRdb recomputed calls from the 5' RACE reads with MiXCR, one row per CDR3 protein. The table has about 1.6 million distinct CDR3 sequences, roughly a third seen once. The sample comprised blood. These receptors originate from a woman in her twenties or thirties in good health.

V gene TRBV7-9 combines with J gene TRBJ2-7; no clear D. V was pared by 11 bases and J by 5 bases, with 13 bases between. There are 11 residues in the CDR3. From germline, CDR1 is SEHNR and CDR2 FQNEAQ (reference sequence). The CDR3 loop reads CAAQEADEQYF. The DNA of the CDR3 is TGTGCCGCCCAGGAAGCTGACGAGCAGTACTTC.

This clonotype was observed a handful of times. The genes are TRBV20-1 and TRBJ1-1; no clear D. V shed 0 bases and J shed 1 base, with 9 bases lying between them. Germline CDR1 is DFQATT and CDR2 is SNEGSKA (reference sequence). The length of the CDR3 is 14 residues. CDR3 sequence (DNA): TGCAGTGCTAGAGATCCCCGGACGAACACTGAAGCTTTCTTT. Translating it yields CSARDPRTNTEAFF.

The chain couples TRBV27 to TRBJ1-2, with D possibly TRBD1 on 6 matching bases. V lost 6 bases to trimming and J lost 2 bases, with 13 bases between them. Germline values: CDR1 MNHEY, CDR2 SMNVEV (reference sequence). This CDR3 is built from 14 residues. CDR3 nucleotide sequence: TGTGCCAGCAGGGCGGGACACAGAAACTATGGCTACACCTTC. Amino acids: CASRAGHRNYGYTF.

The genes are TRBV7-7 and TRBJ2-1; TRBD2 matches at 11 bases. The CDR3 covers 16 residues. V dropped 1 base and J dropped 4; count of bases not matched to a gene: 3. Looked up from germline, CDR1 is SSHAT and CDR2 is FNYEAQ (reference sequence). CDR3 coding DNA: TGTGCCAGCAGCTTAGTAACTAGCGGGAGTTACAATGAGCAGTTCTTC. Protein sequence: CASSLVTSGSYNEQFF. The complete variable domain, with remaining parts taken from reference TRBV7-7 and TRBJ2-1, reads GAGVSQSPRYKVTKRGQDVTLRCDPISSHATLYWYQQALGQGPEFLTYFNYEAQPDKSGLPSDRFSAERPEGSISTLTIQRTEQRDSAMYRCASSLVTSGSYNEQFFGPGTRLTVL.

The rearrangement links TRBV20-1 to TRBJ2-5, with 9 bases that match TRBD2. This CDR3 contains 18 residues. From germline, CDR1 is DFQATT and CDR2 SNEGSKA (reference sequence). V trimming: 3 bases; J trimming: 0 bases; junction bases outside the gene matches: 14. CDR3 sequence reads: CSARELAGPERYQETQYF. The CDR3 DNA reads TGCAGTGCTAGGGAGCTAGCGGGGCCGGAGAGGTACCAAGAGACCCAGTACTTC.

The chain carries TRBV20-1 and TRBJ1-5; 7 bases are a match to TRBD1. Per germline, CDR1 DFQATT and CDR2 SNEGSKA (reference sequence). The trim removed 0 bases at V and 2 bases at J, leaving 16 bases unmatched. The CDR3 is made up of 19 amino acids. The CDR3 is CSARDLPRQGIYGNQPQHF. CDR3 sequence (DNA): TGCAGTGCTAGAGATCTCCCCAGACAGGGTATTTACGGCAATCAGCCCCAGCATTTT.

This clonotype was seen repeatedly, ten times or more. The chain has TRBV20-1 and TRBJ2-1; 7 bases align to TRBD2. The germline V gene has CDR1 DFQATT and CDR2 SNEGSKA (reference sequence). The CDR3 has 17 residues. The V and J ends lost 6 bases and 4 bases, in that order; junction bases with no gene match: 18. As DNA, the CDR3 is TGCAGTGCGGCCCACACCGTATCTAGCGGAATGTACAATGAGCAGTTCTTC. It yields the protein CSAAHTVSSGMYNEQFF.

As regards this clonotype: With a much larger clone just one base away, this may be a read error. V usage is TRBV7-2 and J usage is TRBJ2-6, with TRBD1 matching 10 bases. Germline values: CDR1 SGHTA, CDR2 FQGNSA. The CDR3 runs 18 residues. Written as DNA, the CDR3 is TGTGCCAGCAGCTTAAGCGGGACAGGGGCCCCTGGGGCCAACGTCCGGACTTTC. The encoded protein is CASSLSGTGAPGANVRTF.

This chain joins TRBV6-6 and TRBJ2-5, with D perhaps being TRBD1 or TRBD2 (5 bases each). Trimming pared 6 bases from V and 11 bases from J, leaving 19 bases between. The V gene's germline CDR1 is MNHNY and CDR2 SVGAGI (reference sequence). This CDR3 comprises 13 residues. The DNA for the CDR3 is TGTGCCAGCAGCCCGGGACGTGTTCGTGAGCAGTACTTC. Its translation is CASSPGRVREQYF.

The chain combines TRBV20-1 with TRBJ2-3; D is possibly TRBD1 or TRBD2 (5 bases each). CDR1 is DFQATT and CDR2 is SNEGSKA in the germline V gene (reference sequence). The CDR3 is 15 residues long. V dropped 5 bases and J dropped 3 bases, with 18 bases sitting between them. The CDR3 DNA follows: TGCAGTGCTGTTATCTTGAGGGGAAGAACAGATACGCAGTATTTT. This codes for CSAVILRGRTDTQYF.

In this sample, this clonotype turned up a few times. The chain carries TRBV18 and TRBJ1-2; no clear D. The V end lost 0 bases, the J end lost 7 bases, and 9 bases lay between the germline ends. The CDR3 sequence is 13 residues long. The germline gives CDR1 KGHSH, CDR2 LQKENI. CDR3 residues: CASSPPGSLGYTF. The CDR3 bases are TGTGCCAGCTCACCACCGGGGTCGCTTGGCTACACCTTC.

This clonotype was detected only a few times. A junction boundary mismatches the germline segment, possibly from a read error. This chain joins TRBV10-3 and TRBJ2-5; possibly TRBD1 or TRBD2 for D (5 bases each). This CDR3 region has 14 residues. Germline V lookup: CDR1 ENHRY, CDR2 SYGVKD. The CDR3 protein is CAISESGSEGTRYF. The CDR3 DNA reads TGTGCCATCAGTGAGTCGGGTTCTGAGGGGACCCGGTACTTC.

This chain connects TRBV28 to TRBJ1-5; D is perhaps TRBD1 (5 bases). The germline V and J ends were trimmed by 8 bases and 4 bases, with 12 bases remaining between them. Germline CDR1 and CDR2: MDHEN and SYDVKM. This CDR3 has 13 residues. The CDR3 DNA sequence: TGTGCCAGCTTCCCGGGACGTAATCAGCCCCAGCATTTT. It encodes CASFPGRNQPQHF.

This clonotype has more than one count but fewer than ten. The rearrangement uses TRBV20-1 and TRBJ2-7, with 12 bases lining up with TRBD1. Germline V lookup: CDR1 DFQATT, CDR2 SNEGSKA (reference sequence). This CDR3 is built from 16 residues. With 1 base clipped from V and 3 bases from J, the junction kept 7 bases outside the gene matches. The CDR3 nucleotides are TGCAGTGCTAGAGGATCTTGGGACAGGGGGCACTACGAGCAGTACTTC. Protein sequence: CSARGSWDRGHYEQYF.

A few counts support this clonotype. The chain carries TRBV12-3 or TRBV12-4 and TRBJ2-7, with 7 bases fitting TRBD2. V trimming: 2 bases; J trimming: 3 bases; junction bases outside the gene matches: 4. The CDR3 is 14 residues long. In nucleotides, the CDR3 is TGTGCCAGCAGTTTAACGGCTAGCGGCTACGAGCAGTACTTC. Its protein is CASSLTASGYEQYF.

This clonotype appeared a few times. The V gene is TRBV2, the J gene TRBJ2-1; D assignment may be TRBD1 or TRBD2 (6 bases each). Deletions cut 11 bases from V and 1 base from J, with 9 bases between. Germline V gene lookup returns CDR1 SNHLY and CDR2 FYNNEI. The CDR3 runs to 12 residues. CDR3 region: CAGGRSYNEQFF. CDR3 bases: TGTGCCGGGGGGCGATCCTACAATGAGCAGTTCTTC.

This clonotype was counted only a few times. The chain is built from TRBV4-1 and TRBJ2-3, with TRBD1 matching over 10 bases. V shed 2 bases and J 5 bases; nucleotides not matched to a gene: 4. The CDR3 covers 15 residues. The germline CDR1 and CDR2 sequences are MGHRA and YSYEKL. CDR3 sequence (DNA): TGCGCCAGCAGCCAACTGACAGGGGGCGTAGATACGCAGTATTTT. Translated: CASSQLTGGVDTQYF.